The 28 T cell receptor beta chains given below trace back to one sample, sequenced in a study of vaccination and CD4 T cells after COVID-19. Treatment in this sample: approximately nine-day PBMC culture with coronavirus spike peptide pools or control peptides (ViraFEST assay). These receptors have no known antigen. With the Oncomine TCR Beta short-read assay, DNA from cultured CD4+ T cells was sequenced. Via MiXCR, TCRdb re-called the PCR reads, giving one row per CDR3 protein. Of more than 12,000 distinct CDR3 sequences listed, 73% are singletons. The material sequenced was CD4+ T cells from blood, cultured in vitro. These receptor sequences come from a human donor who had recovered from COVID-19.

The rearrangement links TRBV19 to TRBJ1-2; D is unclear. In germline, CDR1 is LNHDA, CDR2 SQIVND (reference sequence). The CDR3 extends over 12 amino acids. Trimming took 6 bases from V and 1 from J, leaving 6 bases between them. As DNA, the CDR3 is TGTGCCAGTAGCGTCAGTAACTATGGCTACACCTTC. Protein: CASSVSNYGYTF.

V is TRBV7-2 and J is TRBJ2-5; either TRBD1 or TRBD2 may fit D (5 bases each). Germline CDR1 SGHTA, CDR2 FQGNSA. CDR3 size: 16 residues. V lost 5 bases to trimming and J lost 4 bases, with 20 bases between them. CDR3 DNA: TGTGCCAGCAGCCCCTCGGCGTTTCTTGGGGGAGAGACCCAGTACTTC. Protein: CASSPSAFLGGETQYF.

This rearrangement joins TRBV20-1 to TRBJ1-1; weak D call: TRBD1 (5 bases). The CDR3 covers 13 residues. From germline, CDR1 is DFQATT and CDR2 SNEGSKA (reference sequence). The ends were cut back, 1 base at V and 6 bases at J, with 12 bases in the middle. The CDR3 protein is CSARGGGVAEAFF. In nucleotides, the CDR3 is TGCAGTGCTAGAGGGGGGGGGGTGGCTGAAGCTTTCTTT.

V gene TRBV6-5 combines with J gene TRBJ2-7, with 11 bases identical to TRBD1. The ends lost 2 bases at V and 7 bases at J; junction bases unmatched: 7. Germline CDR1 MNHEY, CDR2 SVGAGI. This CDR3 has 15 amino acids. The DNA for the CDR3 is TGTGCCAGCAGTTACGGCGGACAGGGGGCTAGGGAGCAGTACTTC. This sequence encodes CASSYGGQGAREQYF.

Worth noting for this clonotype: A read error may produce the germline difference seen at one junction end. V and J are TRBV5-1 and TRBJ2-7; 8 nucleotides agree with TRBD2. This CDR3 contains 16 residues. Germline lookup yields CDR1 SGHRS and CDR2 YFSETQ. The CDR3 loop reads CASSQPPSGGSYGQYF. The CDR3 nucleotides read TGCGCCAGCAGCCAGCCCCCCAGCGGGGGATCCTACGGGCAGTACTTC.

The chain employs TRBV27 and TRBJ2-5; perhaps TRBD2 as D (6 bases). The length of the CDR3 is 16 residues. CDR1 is MNHEY, CDR2 SMNVEV, per germline (reference sequence). V was trimmed by 0 bases and J by 1 base, leaving 12 bases between them. CDR3 protein: CASSLSPGVGQETQYF. The CDR3 coding sequence is TGTGCCAGCAGTTTATCGCCGGGAGTCGGCCAAGAGACCCAGTACTTC.

The chain carries TRBV7-2 and TRBJ2-5, with D uncertain. V was cut by 7 bases and J by 3 bases, with 9 bases left in between. This CDR3 has 12 amino acids. CDR1 and CDR2 from the germline V gene are SGHTA and FQGNSA. CDR3 residues: CASTLVEETQYF. CDR3 DNA sequence: TGTGCCAGCACCCTAGTGGAAGAGACCCAGTACTTC.

The chain is built from TRBV20-1 and TRBJ1-1, with a weak D call TRBD1 (6 bases). The germline V gene has CDR1 DFQATT and CDR2 SNEGSKA (reference sequence). Trimming took off 5 bases at V and 3 bases at J, with 16 bases between the two ends. This CDR3 is 14 amino acids long. The CDR3 DNA reads TGCAGTGCTGTTATGGGACATCGGGACACTGAAGCTTTCTTT. Its translation: CSAVMGHRDTEAFF.

CDR3 loop: CASRRVKREQYYNEQFF. The CDR3 nucleotides are TGTGCCAGCCGCAGGGTTAAGCGGGAGCAATACTACAATGAGCAGTTCTTC. The chain uses TRBV27 and TRBJ2-1; 8 bases align to TRBD2. Germline assignment: CDR1 MNHEY and CDR2 SMNVEV (reference sequence). CDR3 length: 17 residues. V lost 8 bases and J lost 3; bases outside the gene matches: 15.

V usage is TRBV20-1 and J usage is TRBJ1-2, with 8 nucleotides matching TRBD1. V gave up 5 bases and J gave up 4 bases; unmatched junction bases: 6. CDR1 DFQATT and CDR2 SNEGSKA come from the germline V gene (reference sequence). CDR3 length: 13 amino acids. Here the CDR3 DNA reads TGCAGTGCTGCAACAGGGGGGGTCTATGGCTACACCTTC. Protein: CSAATGGVYGYTF.

The gene calls are TRBV6-1 and TRBJ2-7; TRBD1 agrees at 11 bases. CDR3 size: 15 residues. V trimming: 7 bases; J trimming: 10 bases; junction bases outside the gene matches: 15. Germline V CDR1 and CDR2: MNHNS, SASEGT. Here the CDR3 reads CASKEDRGRFLSQYF. The DNA for the CDR3 is TGTGCCAGCAAGGAGGACAGGGGGCGCTTCTTGAGTCAGTACTTC.

This clonotype was seen a single time. The V call is TRBV20-1, the J call TRBJ2-2, with D hard to call. V was trimmed by 5 bases and J by 2 bases, leaving 6 bases between them. CDR1 and CDR2 (germline): DFQATT, SNEGSKA (reference sequence). This CDR3 has 12 residues. The CDR3 sequence is CSASRNTGELFF. The CDR3 nucleotides are TGCAGTGCTTCCCGTAACACCGGGGAGCTGTTTTTT.

CDR3 in DNA: TGTGCCAGCAGTTTGTTGGGTGAAGCTTTCTTT. Translating gives CASSLLGEAFF. This chain uses TRBV12-3 or TRBV12-4 with TRBJ1-1; D remains ambiguous. Trimming left V 3 bases short and J 7 bases short, with 6 bases between. This CDR3 has 11 amino acids.

V and J are TRBV20-1 and TRBJ1-2; 7 bases agree with TRBD1. The germline CDR1 and CDR2 sequences are DFQATT and SNEGSKA (reference sequence). The V segment lost 1 base and the J segment 6 bases; nucleotides outside the gene matches: 8. This CDR3 is built from 14 residues. The CDR3 DNA reads TGCAGTGCTAGAGTTGTCAGGGGGGCGGATGGCTACACCTTC. It is translated as CSARVVRGADGYTF.

This rearrangement joins TRBV18 to TRBJ1-1, with D unclear. The V gene lost 4 bases and the J gene lost 1 base, with 4 bases spanning the gap. The CDR3 runs 12 residues. Per the germline V gene, CDR1 is KGHSH and CDR2 is LQKENI. The CDR3 DNA is TGTGCCAGCTCACGGTCGAACACTGAAGCTTTCTTT. Protein: CASSRSNTEAFF. Combining the CDR3 with reference TRBV18 and TRBJ1-1 gives the whole variable domain NAGVMQNPRHLVRRRGQEARLRCSPMKGHSHVYWYRQLPEEGLKFMVYLQKENIIDESGMPKERFSAEFPKEGPSILRIQQVVRGDSAAYFCASSRSNTEAFFGQGTRLTVV.

The rearrangement links TRBV4-2 to TRBJ1-2; no definite D call. The germline CDR1 and CDR2 sequences are LGHNA and YNFKEQ. This CDR3 is 16 amino acids long. V lost 0 bases and J 4 bases, leaving 15 bases between the germline ends. The CDR3 sequence: CASSQEGGQSLYGYTF. The CDR3 DNA sequence: TGTGCCAGCAGCCAAGAAGGAGGGCAGAGCCTCTATGGCTACACCTTC.

This clonotype showed up just once. The J gene is TRBJ2-5, the V gene TRBV27, with D perhaps being TRBD1 or TRBD2 (6 bases each). CDR1 is MNHEY, CDR2 SMNVEV, per germline (reference sequence). The V end was cut by 6 bases, the J end by 2 bases, with 13 bases between. There are 14 residues in the CDR3. The CDR3 here is CASSLRRGQETQYF. The CDR3, as DNA: TGTGCCAGCAGCCTTAGGAGGGGGCAAGAGACCCAGTACTTC.

This clonotype showed up just once. The chain carries TRBV19 and TRBJ2-2; 7 bases fit TRBD2. This CDR3 is built from 14 residues. V lost 4 bases, J lost 11 bases, and 10 bases stayed unmatched. CDR1 is LNHDA, CDR2 SQIVND, per germline (reference sequence). CDR3 bases: TGTGCCAGTAGTACCCACCGGGAGGCCCCTGAGCTGTTTTTT. Translation: CASSTHREAPELFF.

V usage is TRBV19 and J usage is TRBJ2-4, with D possibly matching TRBD2 (5 bases). Looked up from germline, CDR1 is LNHDA and CDR2 is SQIVND (reference sequence). The V gene lost 7 bases and the J gene lost 5 bases, with 12 bases spanning the gap. The CDR3 is 13 residues long. The CDR3 spells CASTHGLQNIQYF. Written as DNA, the CDR3 is TGTGCCAGTACCCATGGACTCCAAAACATTCAGTACTTC. The complete variable domain, with remaining parts taken from reference TRBV19 and TRBJ2-4, reads DGGITQSPKYLFRKEGQNVTLSCEQNLNHDAMYWYRQDPGQGLRLIYYSQIVNDFQKGDIAEGYSVSREKKESFPLTVTSAQKNPTAFYLCASTHGLQNIQYFGAGTRLSVL.

A single count supports this clonotype. The chain joins TRBV2 to TRBJ1-1, with a weak D call TRBD1 (6 bases). Trimming cost V 6 bases and J 0 bases, with 20 bases left between them. Germline lookup yields CDR1 SNHLY and CDR2 FYNNEI. The length of the CDR3 is 17 residues. CDR3 loop: CASSLQGVGSVNTEAFF. The CDR3, as DNA: TGTGCCAGCAGCCTACAGGGAGTGGGATCGGTGAACACTGAAGCTTTCTTT.

The V gene is TRBV2, the J gene TRBJ1-5, with D unresolved. V was trimmed by 7 bases and J by 1 base, leaving 8 bases between them. The CDR3 has 13 amino acids. Per germline, CDR1 SNHLY and CDR2 FYNNEI. The CDR3 here is CASNVLSNQPQHF. As DNA, the CDR3 is TGTGCCAGCAATGTCTTGAGCAATCAGCCCCAGCATTTT.

This sequence joins TRBV20-1 and TRBJ2-3; 7 nucleotides match TRBD2. The J segment lost 10 bases and the V segment lost 5 bases, leaving 18 bases of the junction unmatched. CDR1 is DFQATT, CDR2 SNEGSKA, per germline (reference sequence). The length of the CDR3 is 15 residues. The CDR3 sequence is CSAVEALGAREAQYF. In nucleotides, the CDR3 is TGCAGTGCTGTCGAAGCCCTTGGGGCCCGGGAGGCGCAGTATTTT.

This clonotype was seen a few times. V is TRBV19 and J is TRBJ1-1; D might be TRBD1 (6 bases). The germline V gene encodes CDR1 LNHDA and CDR2 SQIVND (reference sequence). Trimming took off 5 bases at V and 8 bases at J, with 21 bases between the two ends. The CDR3 spans 15 residues. The CDR3 sequence is CASSPLTGPKREAFF. CDR3 sequence (DNA): TGTGCCAGTAGTCCCCTGACAGGACCGAAGCGAGAAGCTTTCTTT.

The chain is built from TRBV6-1 and TRBJ1-1; TRBD1 agrees at 7 bases. The CDR3 totals 15 residues. Germline CDR1 is MNHNS and CDR2 is SASEGT. The J segment lost 3 bases and the V segment lost 3 bases, leaving 7 bases of the junction unmatched. CDR3 sequence reads: CASSDLAGGDTEAFF. The CDR3 region has the DNA TGTGCCAGCAGTGACCTGGCAGGGGGGGACACTGAAGCTTTCTTT.

The CDR3 here is CASSAYSTGSSGYTF. The DNA for the CDR3 is TGTGCCAGCAGCGCTTATTCCACAGGGTCTAGTGGCTACACCTTC. V is TRBV7-2 and J is TRBJ1-2; TRBD1 is a possible D gene (6 bases). Germline V gene data show CDR1 as SGHTA and CDR2 as FQGNSA. This CDR3 has 15 amino acids. V lost 5 bases and J 7 bases, leaving 20 bases between the germline ends.

The chain links TRBV7-6 to TRBJ2-2, with D possibly being TRBD1 (5 bases). V lost 2 bases and J 6 bases, leaving 13 bases between the germline ends. The CDR3 spans 15 residues. CDR1 is SGHVS, CDR2 FNYEAQ, per germline. The DNA for the CDR3 is TGTGCCAGCAGCTTACAGGGTTCCTGGCCCGGGGAGCTGTTTTTT. It yields the protein CASSLQGSWPGELFF.

V gene TRBV7-3 combines with J gene TRBJ1-1, with 9 bases identical to TRBD1. The V gene's germline CDR1 is SGHTA and CDR2 FQGTGA. J lost 4 bases, V lost 6 bases, and 3 bases had no gene match. The CDR3 has 13 residues. CDR3 loop: CASRPTGGTEAFF. As DNA, the CDR3 is TGTGCCAGCAGACCGACAGGGGGCACTGAAGCTTTCTTT.

This CDR3 is CASSKNTDTQYF. The CDR3 DNA sequence: TGTGCCAGCAGCAAAAACACAGATACGCAGTATTTT. The chain is built from TRBV7-2 and TRBJ2-3; no clear D. The CDR3 covers 12 residues. V lost 5 bases and J 2 bases, leaving 5 bases between the germline ends. In germline, CDR1 is SGHTA, CDR2 FQGNSA.